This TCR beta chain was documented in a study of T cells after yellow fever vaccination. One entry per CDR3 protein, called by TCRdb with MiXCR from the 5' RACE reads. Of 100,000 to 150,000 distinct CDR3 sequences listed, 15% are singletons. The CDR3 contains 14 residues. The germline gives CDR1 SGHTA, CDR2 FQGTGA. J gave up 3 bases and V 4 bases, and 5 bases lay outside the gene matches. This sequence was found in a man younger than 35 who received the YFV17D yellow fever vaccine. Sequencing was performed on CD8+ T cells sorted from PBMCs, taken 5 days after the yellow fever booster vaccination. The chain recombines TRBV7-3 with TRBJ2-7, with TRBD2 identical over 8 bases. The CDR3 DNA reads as TGTGCCAGCAGCTCGTCGGGGGGGGACTACGAGCAGTACTTC. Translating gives CASSSSGGDYEQYF.